These 2 T cell receptor beta chains came from one sample sequenced in a study of T cells in tuberculosis. Libraries were prepared by immunoSEQ multiplex PCR; TCRdb keeps only in-frame clonotypes and omits some of them. The repertoire has 25,000 to 30,000 clones, 92% of them found once; the top ten carry about 6.8%. The time point: new active TB diagnosis, blood taken before or within 7 days of starting treatment. The specimen comprised PBMCs, sampled at tuberculosis diagnosis. The origin of the receptors is an adult with tuberculosis.

V is TRBV28 and J is TRBJ2-7; 9 bases map to TRBD1. Germline-derived CDR1 and CDR2 are MDHEN and SYDVKM. V shed 5 bases, J shed 2 bases, and the junction held 10 bases outside the gene matches. The CDR3 is made up of 16 amino acids. Here the CDR3 reads CASSPQTGGLTYEQYF. CDR3 coding DNA: TGTGCCAGCAGTCCCCAGACAGGGGGTCTTACCTACGAGCAGTACTTC.

This clone was detected only once. The genes are TRBV11-2 and TRBJ2-2, with a possible D match to TRBD2 (5 bases). Trimming stripped 1 base from V and 6 bases from J, with 9 bases between. CDR3 length: 14 amino acids. CDR1 and CDR2 (germline): SGHAT, FQNNGV. As DNA, the CDR3 is TGTGCCAGCAGCTTAGGGGAGATAGCCGGGGAGCTGTTTTTT. Translation gives CASSLGEIAGELFF.